These T cell receptor beta chains were read from a single sample in a study of T cell changes during pregnancy in multiple sclerosis. Data came from immunoSEQ multiplex PCR; TCRdb stores just in-frame clones and leaves some out. The table includes around 42,000 clones, more than 85% detected once. Sample: CD4+ T cells from peripheral blood mononuclear cells, taken in the second trimester of pregnancy. The receptors originated from a female donor in good health, enrolled as a control in a pregnancy study. The conserved cysteine and the conserved F or W are not part of the CDR3 here. Each record gives: V gene, CDR3 protein.

V: TRBV1
CDR3: TSSQGGPPQGGQETQY

V: TRBV5-1
CDR3: ASSLGDRAHGYT

V: TRBV6-1
CDR3: ASSTPTGENEKLF

V: TRBV30
CDR3: ASRSSGNTIY

V: TRBV19
CDR3: ASSMWTGGIGNTIY

V: TRBV13
CDR3: ASSPGPGGQYEQY

V: TRBV19
CDR3: ASIHSGSSYNEQF

V: TRBV28
CDR3: ASRDRDRGVYEQY

V: TRBV7-9
CDR3: ASSSRGNNLNEQF

V: TRBV18
CDR3: ASSPVTPVATNEKLF

V: TRBV19
CDR3: ASSIQAGLAGGETGELF

V: TRBV29-1
CDR3: SVEDLVNEQF

V: TRBV7-2
CDR3: ASRPQGPYGYT

V: TRBV30
CDR3: AWNFGGNTIY

V: TRBV18
CDR3: ASSALTNTEAF